These T cell receptor beta chains were read from a single sample in a study of T cell responses to AZD1222 COVID-19 vaccine. Method: immunoSEQ multiplex PCR; TCRdb's copy keeps in-frame clones and lacks some. Of about 75,000 clones listed, around 87% were seen once; the top ten hold 18%. The starting material was peripheral blood, obtained 28 days after the second AZD1222 dose. These receptors all stem from an adult who received the AZD1222 COVID-19 vaccine. CDR3s include the opening cysteine and the closing phenylalanine or tryptophan. D genes are given only for firm matches. Clone sizes are given selectively: once, few, many, or a class where the clone is expanded.

V: TRBV28
size: .
J: TRBJ1-5
D: TRBD1
DNA: TGTGCCAGTCAAACGCAGGGGGCGTCGGGACAGCCCCAGCATTTT
CDR3: CASQTQGASGQPQHF

V: TRBV3-1/TRBV3-2
size: .
J: TRBJ2-2
D: .
DNA: TGTGCCAGCAGCCCCAGGACCGGGACCGGGGAGCTGTTTTTT
CDR3: CASSPRTGTGELFF

V: TRBV4-2
size: .
J: TRBJ2-1
D: .
DNA: TGTGCCAGCAGCCAAGGGGGTCCCAATGAGCAGTTCTTC
CDR3: CASSQGGPNEQFF

V: TRBV3-1/TRBV3-2
size: .
J: TRBJ1-4
D: .
DNA: TGTGCCAGCAGCCAAGCCGGGGGACTGTTTTTT
CDR3: CASSQAGGLFF

V: TRBV2
size: .
J: TRBJ1-2
D: TRBD1
DNA: TGTGCCAGCAGTGAAGAGATCTGGACAGGGGGCGGCTACACCTTC
CDR3: CASSEEIWTGGGYTF

V: TRBV28
size: .
J: TRBJ2-3
D: .
DNA: TGTGCCAGCAGGCTACCGGGCCCCACAGATACGCAGTATTTT
CDR3: CASRLPGPTDTQYF

V: TRBV24-1
size: .
J: TRBJ1-2
D: .
DNA: TGTGCCACCAGTGTTTCAAACTATGGCTACACCTTC
CDR3: CATSVSNYGYTF

V: TRBV18
size: .
J: TRBJ1-3
D: .
DNA: TGTGCCAGCTCACTCATCCAACAGGGAACCTCTGGAAACACCATATATTTT
CDR3: CASSLIQQGTSGNTIYF

V: TRBV11-2
size: .
J: TRBJ1-3
D: TRBD1
DNA: TGTGCCAGCAGCGGAGGGACAGTGCCCTCAGGCACCATATATTTT
CDR3: CASSGGTVPSGTIYF

V: TRBV27
size: once
J: TRBJ2-7
D: TRBD1
DNA: TGTGCCAGCATCCCCCAGGGGGCGGGGTCCTACGAGCAGTACTTC
CDR3: CASIPQGAGSYEQYF

V: TRBV2
size: .
J: TRBJ2-1
D: TRBD2
DNA: TGTGCCAGCAGTGTCCTAGCGGGGGCGAATGAGCAGTTCTTC
CDR3: CASSVLAGANEQFF

V: TRBV9
size: .
J: TRBJ2-2
D: .
DNA: TGTGCCAGCAGCTCGGAGCTTAACACCGGGGAGCTGTTTTTT
CDR3: CASSSELNTGELFF

V: TRBV25-1
size: .
J: TRBJ1-1
D: TRBD1
DNA: TGTGCCAGCAGTGTGGCAGGGGGCACTGAAGCTTTCTTT
CDR3: CASSVAGGTEAFF

V: TRBV30
size: .
J: TRBJ1-6
D: .
DNA: TGTGCCTGGAGGGAACCCCGAGGGTCTGGATCACCCCTCCACTTT
CDR3: CAWREPRGSGSPLHF

V: TRBV7-3
size: .
J: TRBJ1-2
D: .
DNA: TGTGCCAGCAGCTTAGAAAGGGCCGGTGGCTACACCTTC
CDR3: CASSLERAGGYTF

V: TRBV20-1
size: .
J: TRBJ1-5
D: .
DNA: TGCAGTGCTAGTTCGGGAACGAATAGCAATCAGCCCCAGCATTTT
CDR3: CSASSGTNSNQPQHF

V: TRBV4-1
size: .
J: TRBJ2-7
D: .
DNA: TGCGCCAGCAGCCAGGTTTTAGTCGGTCGCTACGAGCAGTACTTC
CDR3: CASSQVLVGRYEQYF

V: TRBV7-2
size: .
J: TRBJ2-7
D: .
DNA: TGTGCCAGCAGCTTAATTTATCAACTCCTACACGAGCAGTACTTC
CDR3: CASSLIYQLLHEQYF

V: TRBV21-1
size: once
J: TRBJ1-2
D: .
DNA: TGTGCCAGCAGCAGGGGCAGGGGAAGTGTCTATGGCTACACCTTC
CDR3: CASSRGRGSVYGYTF

V: TRBV27
size: few
J: TRBJ2-7
D: .
DNA: TGTGCCAGCAGTCGGTCCTGGGCTAGCTACGAGCAGTACTTC
CDR3: CASSRSWASYEQYF

V: TRBV12-3/TRBV12-4
size: .
J: TRBJ1-4
D: TRBD1
DNA: TGTGCCAGCAGTTTAAGGACAGGGGACCTGTTTTTT
CDR3: CASSLRTGDLFF

V: TRBV7-2
size: .
J: TRBJ1-6
D: TRBD1
DNA: TGTGCCAGCAGCGAAACAGGGGGGAATTCACCCCTCCACTTT
CDR3: CASSETGGNSPLHF

V: TRBV11-3
size: .
J: TRBJ2-3
D: .
DNA: TGTGCCAGCAGCTTAGGGGCCACCACAGATACGCAGTATTTT
CDR3: CASSLGATTDTQYF

V: TRBV7-9
size: .
J: TRBJ1-1
D: .
DNA: TGTGCCAGCAGGGGGGCGCAGGATACTGCCCTAGCGGGAGCTTTCTTT
CDR3: CASRGAQDTALAGAFF

V: TRBV6-1
size: .
J: TRBJ1-1
D: .
DNA: TGTGCCAGCAGTGAACAGGGAGGGACTGAAGCTTTCTTT
CDR3: CASSEQGGTEAFF

V: TRBV5-1
size: .
J: TRBJ1-1
D: .
DNA: TGCGCCAGCAGCCCTGGGGGGACTGAAGCTTTCTTT
CDR3: CASSPGGTEAFF

V: TRBV9
size: .
J: TRBJ1-1
D: TRBD1
DNA: TGTGCCAGCAGCTCGGGACAGGGGTACTTAGGCACTGAAGCTTTCTTT
CDR3: CASSSGQGYLGTEAFF

V: TRBV27
size: .
J: TRBJ2-3
D: .
DNA: TGTGCCAGCAGCCCCGGCAGAGGAGATACGCAGTATTTT
CDR3: CASSPGRGDTQYF

V: TRBV30
size: .
J: TRBJ2-7
D: TRBD2
DNA: TGTGCCGGTCGGGAGGGTCGATACGAGCAGTACTTC
CDR3: CAGREGRYEQYF

V: TRBV15
size: .
J: TRBJ2-3
D: TRBD1
DNA: TGTGCCACCAGCAGGGCTCGACAGGGGGCTAGAGATACGCAGTATTTT
CDR3: CATSRARQGARDTQYF

V: TRBV11-2
size: .
J: TRBJ1-1
D: .
DNA: TGTGCCAGCAGCTTCCAGGGAGGGCAACCCATCGCTGAAGCTTTCTTT
CDR3: CASSFQGGQPIAEAFF

V: TRBV15
size: .
J: TRBJ1-5
D: .
DNA: TGTGCCACCAGCAGAGATTCGAACAATCAGCCCCAGCATTTT
CDR3: CATSRDSNNQPQHF

V: TRBV24-1
size: .
J: TRBJ2-1
D: .
DNA: TGTGCCACCACAAAGGGGGGAACCTACAATGAGCAGTTCTTC
CDR3: CATTKGGTYNEQFF

V: TRBV11-2
size: .
J: TRBJ1-6
D: .
DNA: TGTGCCAGCAGCCCCTCTCCATTGCATTCACCCCTCCACTTT
CDR3: CASSPSPLHSPLHF

V: TRBV2
size: .
J: TRBJ1-1
D: .
DNA: TGTGCCAGCACCACATTTTCTGGGACTGAAGCTTTCTTT
CDR3: CASTTFSGTEAFF

V: TRBV5-1
size: .
J: TRBJ2-3
D: .
DNA: TGCGCCAGCAGCCAAGGTCGAGCTAGCACAGATACGCAGTATTTT
CDR3: CASSQGRASTDTQYF

V: TRBV7-8
size: once
J: TRBJ2-7
D: TRBD2
DNA: TGTGCCAGCAGCCGTCCTGGCGGGGGCTCCTACGAGCAGTACTTC
CDR3: CASSRPGGGSYEQYF

V: TRBV6-2/TRBV6-3
size: .
J: TRBJ1-1
D: .
DNA: TGTGCCAGCAGTAGACAGGAGGTCACTGAAGCTTTCTTT
CDR3: CASSRQEVTEAFF

V: TRBV2
size: .
J: TRBJ2-7
D: .
DNA: TGTGCCAGCAGTATACAGGGTCAGCGGTACGAGCAGTACTTC
CDR3: CASSIQGQRYEQYF

V: TRBV3-1/TRBV3-2
size: .
J: TRBJ1-2
D: .
DNA: TGTGCCAGCAGCCAAGACGGCGGTCCCTATGGCTACACCTTC
CDR3: CASSQDGGPYGYTF

V: TRBV27
size: .
J: TRBJ1-5
D: .
DNA: TGTGCCAGCAGTTTAGGGTACGGTCAGAGCAATCAGCCCCAGCATTTT
CDR3: CASSLGYGQSNQPQHF

V: TRBV2
size: .
J: TRBJ2-5
D: .
DNA: TGTGCCAGCAAACTAGAGACCCAGTACTTC
CDR3: CASKLETQYF

V: TRBV11-2
size: .
J: TRBJ2-5
D: .
DNA: TGTGCCAGCAGCTTAGATTATGGCGCTCAGACCCAGTACTTC
CDR3: CASSLDYGAQTQYF

V: TRBV30
size: once
J: TRBJ2-7
D: .
DNA: TGTGCCTGGACCCGCTTGGGACTTAGGAGCTCCTACGAGCAGTACTTC
CDR3: CAWTRLGLRSSYEQYF

V: TRBV5-1
size: .
J: TRBJ1-3
D: TRBD1
DNA: TGCGCCAGCAGCAGGACAGGGACTGGAAACACCATATATTTT
CDR3: CASSRTGTGNTIYF

V: TRBV10-3
size: .
J: TRBJ1-6
D: TRBD1
DNA: TGTGCCATCAGTACAGACAGGGGGGGTTCACCCCTCCACTTT
CDR3: CAISTDRGGSPLHF

V: TRBV28
size: many
J: TRBJ2-1
D: .
DNA: TGTGCCAGCAGTCGGGGAACTGCGAATGAGCAGTTCTTC
CDR3: CASSRGTANEQFF

V: TRBV6-1
size: .
J: TRBJ1-1
D: .
DNA: TGTGCCAGCAGTGAATCAGGTCGGGCTGAAGCTTTCTTT
CDR3: CASSESGRAEAFF

V: TRBV6-5
size: .
J: TRBJ1-5
D: TRBD1
DNA: TGTGCCAGCATCGTCGGGACAGGACGTCAGCCCCAGCATTTT
CDR3: CASIVGTGRQPQHF

V: TRBV7-2
size: .
J: TRBJ2-3
D: TRBD1
DNA: TGTGCCAGCAGCTTTAGCCCACTGACAGGGGGCACAGATACGCAGTATTTT
CDR3: CASSFSPLTGGTDTQYF

V: TRBV18
size: .
J: TRBJ2-7
D: .
DNA: TGTGCCAGCTCACCAGGGGGCCGGGCCTCCGAGCAGTACTTC
CDR3: CASSPGGRASEQYF

V: TRBV29-1
size: .
J: TRBJ2-4
D: TRBD1
DNA: TGCAGCGTTGAAGGACAGGGACCATTGGCCAAAAACATTCAGTACTTC
CDR3: CSVEGQGPLAKNIQYF

V: TRBV14
size: .
J: TRBJ1-2
D: .
DNA: TGTGCCAGCAGCCCAGGACGGCCCCCCTATGGCTACACCTTC
CDR3: CASSPGRPPYGYTF